Listed below are T cell receptor beta chains from one sample, sequenced in a study of early T cells in non-severe SARS-CoV-2 infection. TCRdb re-derived calls from the 5' RACE reads in MiXCR, one entry per CDR3 protein. The sample lists under 70,000 distinct CDR3 sequences; around 12% were seen once. Sequenced material: whole blood. The receptors originated from an adult who was a healthcare worker with PCR-confirmed SARS-CoV-2 infection or an uninfected control (not recorded which). Each CDR3 is given with its conserved first and last residue. The D gene is left open where the match is weak. Clone size is shown for a subset of rows, as once, few, many or a class of expanded clone.

TRBV20-1	TRBJ2-7	.	.	CSARVPAHNNYEQYF	TGCAGTGCTAGAGTCCCAGCTCATAACAACTACGAGCAGTACTTC
TRBV7-9	TRBJ2-1	.	.	CASSLDGGNNEQFF	TGTGCCAGCAGCTTAGACGGGGGAAACAATGAGCAGTTCTTC
TRBV20-1	TRBJ2-3	TRBD2	.	CSADPLSGRETPDTQYF	TGCAGTGCTGACCCTTTAAGCGGGAGGGAAACCCCAGATACGCAGTATTTT
TRBV28	TRBJ1-3	.	.	CASRPTGYGNTIYF	TGTGCCAGCAGACCGACGGGCTATGGAAACACCATATATTTT
TRBV7-7	TRBJ2-7	.	many	CAAGEQYF	TGTGCGGCCGGGGAGCAGTACTTC
TRBV6-1	TRBJ2-7	TRBD1	few	CASSKRGQGDSSYEQYF	TGTGCCAGCAGTAAAAGGGGACAGGGGGACAGCTCCTACGAGCAGTACTTC
TRBV29-1	TRBJ2-7	.	.	CSVDSGDSYEQYF	TGCAGCGTTGATTCAGGGGATTCCTACGAGCAGTACTTC
TRBV11-2	TRBJ2-2	TRBD2	few	CASPASAAGGGNTGELFF	TGTGCCAGCCCTGCTTCGGCCGCCGGGGGAGGGAACACCGGGGAGCTCTTTTTT
TRBV11-1	TRBJ2-1	.	many	CASSYYVPDEQFF	TGTGCCAGCAGCTATTATGTCCCGGATGAGCAGTTCTTC
TRBV12-3/TRBV12-4	TRBJ1-4	.	few	CASSLVGQEKLFF	TGTGCCAGCAGTTTAGTAGGACAGGAAAAACTGTTTTTT
TRBV4-3	TRBJ2-1	TRBD1	few	CASSQAGQGIHEQFF	TGCGCCAGCAGCCAAGCCGGACAGGGGATTCATGAGCAGTTCTTC
TRBV2	TRBJ1-5	TRBD1	many	CASSEGTGGEQPQHF	TGTGCCAGCAGTGAGGGGACAGGGGGCGAGCAGCCCCAGCATTTT
TRBV6-2/TRBV6-3	TRBJ1-1	.	many	CASSYLGSPLGAFF	TGTGCCAGCAGTTACCTGGGTTCTCCCCTGGGAGCTTTCTTT
TRBV6-6	TRBJ2-3	TRBD2	many	CASSLAGASTDTQYF	TGTGCCAGCAGTTTAGCGGGGGCTAGCACAGATACGCAGTATTTT
TRBV10-2	TRBJ2-1	TRBD1	few	CASSQGDEQFF	TGCGCCAGCAGTCAGGGGGATGAGCAGTTCTTC
TRBV5-8	TRBJ2-1	.	.	CASSLVGGSTSYNEQFF	TGTGCCAGCAGCTTAGTCGGCGGATCAACCTCCTACAATGAGCAGTTCTTC
TRBV5-1	TRBJ2-3	TRBD2	.	CASSLTSGGITDTQYF	TGCGCCAGCAGCTTGACTAGCGGGGGAATCACAGATACGCAGTATTTT
TRBV27	TRBJ2-7	.	few	CASSLKSGQPSYEQYF	TGTGCCAGCAGTTTAAAGAGTGGACAGCCTTCCTACGAGCAGTACTTC
TRBV10-1	TRBJ2-2	.	few	CASSENVIEGELFF	TGCGCCAGCAGTGAAAATGTGATAGAGGGGGAGCTGTTTTTT
TRBV6-1	TRBJ1-5	TRBD1	.	CASSGQGAFNQPQHF	TGTGCCAGCAGTGGACAGGGCGCCTTCAATCAGCCCCAGCATTTT
TRBV7-9	TRBJ2-5	TRBD1	.	CASSPIQGPTETQYF	TGTGCCAGCAGCCCAATACAGGGGCCCACTGAGACCCAGTACTTC
TRBV7-3	TRBJ2-1	.	.	CASSLGVRREQFF	TGTGCCAGCAGCTTAGGCGTGCGTCGTGAGCAGTTCTTC
TRBV11-2	TRBJ2-7	.	few	CASSRDVYEQYF	TGTGCCAGCAGCAGGGATGTGTACGAGCAGTACTTC
TRBV6-5	TRBJ2-2	.	few	CASSPQGPGELFF	TGTGCCAGCAGTCCACAGGGTCCCGGGGAGCTGTTTTTT
TRBV12-3/TRBV12-4	TRBJ2-7	.	.	CASSLAAGAYEQYF	TGTGCCAGCAGTTTAGCGGCAGGAGCCTACGAGCAGTACTTC
TRBV7-6	TRBJ2-1	TRBD2	many	CASSLPGGGYNEQFF	TGTGCCAGCAGCTTACCGGGGGGAGGGTACAATGAGCAGTTCTTC
TRBV6-2/TRBV6-3	TRBJ2-4	TRBD1	few	CAREGTGSKNIQYF	TGTGCCCGCGAGGGGACAGGGTCCAAAAACATTCAGTACTTC
TRBV12-3/TRBV12-4	TRBJ2-2	TRBD1	.	CASSLRQGFSGELFF	TGTGCCAGCAGTTTACGACAGGGGTTTAGCGGGGAGCTGTTTTTT
TRBV24-1	TRBJ2-2	.	few	CATSDNRLVSTGELFF	TGTGCCACCAGTGACAACCGACTAGTTAGCACCGGGGAGCTGTTTTTT
TRBV2	TRBJ2-1	TRBD1	many	CASSTPGQGVLWSYNEQFF	TGTGCCAGCAGTACACCGGGACAGGGGGTTTTATGGTCCTACAATGAGCAGTTCTTC
TRBV6-6	TRBJ1-2	.	.	CASTMGDGYGYTF	TGTGCCAGCACTATGGGGGACGGCTATGGCTACACCTTC
TRBV5-1	TRBJ2-3	TRBD2	once	CASGPSGLPTDTQYF	TGCGCCAGCGGGCCTAGCGGGCTTCCGACAGATACGCAGTATTTT
TRBV12-3/TRBV12-4	TRBJ1-1	TRBD1	many	CASSYRQGRTEAFF	TGTGCCAGCAGTTACCGACAGGGCCGCACTGAAGCTTTCTTT
TRBV5-1	TRBJ2-1	TRBD2	many	CASSPRSVAGGSYNEQFF	TGCGCCAGCAGCCCGCGATCTGTAGCGGGGGGTTCCTACAATGAGCAGTTCTTC
TRBV19	TRBJ2-3	TRBD1	many	CASSVGQGHTDTQYF	TGTGCCAGTAGTGTAGGACAGGGCCACACAGATACGCAGTATTTT
TRBV12-3/TRBV12-4	TRBJ1-4	TRBD1	many	CASGTRDRNAKLFF	TGTGCCAGCGGTACTCGGGACAGGAACGCAAAACTGTTTTTT
TRBV6-5	TRBJ1-1	TRBD1	.	CASKDREGTEAFF	TGTGCCAGCAAAGACAGGGAGGGCACTGAAGCTTTCTTT
TRBV20-1	TRBJ2-5	.	.	CSAREGSSSGETQYF	TGCAGTGCTAGAGAAGGGTCTAGCTCTGGGGAGACCCAGTACTTC